A single sample gave rise to the 5 T cell receptor beta chains below, sequenced in a study of blood T cell repertoires in COVID-19. TCRdb's table, derived via immunoSEQ multiplex PCR, lists solely in-frame clones and lacks some. The sample includes 300,000 or so clones, roughly nine tenths seen only once; the top ten take about 2.2%. The sequencing input was peripheral blood. The source is a woman in her 30s with COVID-19, enrolled during active disease.

The chain couples TRBV2 to TRBJ2-7; 8 nucleotides match TRBD2. The CDR3 runs 15 residues. V gave up 4 bases and J gave up 3 bases; unmatched junction bases: 8. CDR1 is SNHLY, CDR2 FYNNEI, per germline. CDR3 nucleotides: TGTGCCAGCAGTGCCGGCGGACTAGCTATCTACGAGCAGTACTTC. Protein product: CASSAGGLAIYEQYF. Looking up the rest from reference TRBV2 and TRBJ2-7 gives the full variable domain: EPEVTQTPSHQVTQMGQEVILRCVPISNHLYFYWYRQILGQKVEFLVSFYNNEISEKSEIFDDQFSVERPDGSNFTLKIRSTKLEDSAMYFCASSAGGLAIYEQYFGPGTRLTVT.

This clone has just one count. This sequence joins TRBV14 and TRBJ1-3, with D unresolved. CDR1 is SGHDN, CDR2 FVKESK, per germline. Trimming left V 4 bases short and J 4 bases short, with 8 bases between. This CDR3 region has 13 residues. The chain's CDR3 is CASSLKQGNTIYF. In DNA, the CDR3 is TGTGCCAGCAGCCTAAAACAGGGAAACACCATATATTTT.

The chain links TRBV12-3 or TRBV12-4 to TRBJ1-2; D unresolved. The CDR3 sequence is 12 residues long. V shed 4 bases and J shed 3 bases, with 6 bases lying between them. The CDR3 region is CASSWGDYGYTF. Here the CDR3 DNA reads TGTGCCAGCAGTTGGGGAGACTATGGCTACACCTTC.

The gene calls are TRBV2 and TRBJ1-6, with 11 bases that match TRBD1. This CDR3 contains 14 residues. V gave up 4 bases and J gave up 7 bases; unmatched junction bases: 0. CDR1 and CDR2 (germline): SNHLY, FYNNEI. The CDR3 nucleotides read TGTGCCAGCAGTGGGGACAGGGGGAATTCACCCCTCCACTTT. Its protein product is CASSGDRGNSPLHF.

V is TRBV10-1 and J is TRBJ2-2, with TRBD2 matching over 7 bases. This CDR3 is built from 16 residues. Per the germline V gene, CDR1 is WNHNN and CDR2 is SYGVQD (reference sequence). V shed 3 bases and J 6 bases; nucleotides not matched to a gene: 10. CDR3 bases: TGCGCCAGCAGTGACGGCGGGAGCACGCAGTCCGGGGAGCTGTTTTTT. Amino acids: CASSDGGSTQSGELFF.